A single sample gave rise to the 9 T cell receptor beta chains below, sequenced in a study of control samples from healthy donors and cancer patients (dated by TCRdb to the early 2020s). The receptor library was made with the immunoSEQ multiplex PCR assay. Here the immuneACCESS table is served through TCRdb, limited to in-frame sequences with V and J called. Missing clones are a known gap in these copies; in checked studies unresolved V genes cover under half, and the rest lacks a known reason. The table for this sample lists about 190,000 clones; roughly 91% of them were counted only once. Jointly, the top ten make up about 1.6% of the sample. Sequencing was done on a sample of blood. The source of these receptors is a man younger than 35 in good health.

The rearrangement links TRBV5-6 to TRBJ2-7; D remains unclear. Germline CDR1 SGHDT, CDR2 YYEEEE. This CDR3 has 13 amino acids. The V and J ends lost 4 bases and 2 bases respectively, with 10 bases between them. The CDR3 DNA reads TGTGCCAGCAGCCGAACATTAACCTACGAGCAGTACTTC. Its translation: CASSRTLTYEQYF.

The chain is built from TRBV5-5 and TRBJ1-5; 8 nucleotides agree with TRBD1. With V trimmed by 4 bases and J by 8 bases, 5 bases remained unmatched. Germline CDR1 is SGHKS and CDR2 is YYEKEE (reference sequence). This CDR3 has 13 residues. CDR3 residues: CASSRTGNKPQHF. The CDR3, as DNA: TGTGCCAGCAGCCGGACAGGGAACAAGCCCCAGCATTTT.

This sequence joins TRBV28 and TRBJ1-2, with D unclear. Trimming removed 4 bases from V and 8 bases from J, with 14 bases in between. The CDR3 is made up of 13 amino acids. Germline V lookup: CDR1 MDHEN, CDR2 SYDVKM. Written as DNA, the CDR3 is TGTGCCAGCAGTTCATTCCAGGCGGGGGGCTACACCTTC. This encodes CASSSFQAGGYTF.

This chain links TRBV27 with TRBJ1-2; D gene unclear. The CDR3 contains 15 residues. The V end lost 6 bases, the J end lost 0 bases, and 14 bases lay between the germline ends. Germline lookup yields CDR1 MNHEY and CDR2 SMNVEV (reference sequence). The CDR3 reads CASRLLASANYGYTF. DNA for the CDR3: TGTGCCAGCAGACTCCTCGCATCTGCTAACTATGGCTACACCTTC.

The genes are TRBV10-3 and TRBJ2-5; TRBD2 aligns across 8 bases. The germline V gene encodes CDR1 ENHRY and CDR2 SYGVKD. The V segment lost 0 bases and the J segment 5 bases; nucleotides outside the gene matches: 8. The CDR3 is 16 amino acids. In nucleotides, the CDR3 is TGTGCCATCAGTGAGTCAACCGCGGGGGGCCCGGAGACCCAGTACTTC. It codes for CAISESTAGGPETQYF.

The gene calls are TRBV27 and TRBJ2-4; D is possibly TRBD1 or TRBD2 (7 bases each). Germline V gene sequence: CDR1 MNHEY, CDR2 SMNVEV (reference sequence). The CDR3 consists of 18 residues. With 4 bases removed from V and 8 bases from J, the gap between germline ends came to 27 bases. The CDR3 loop is CASSSQNRQGGPTDIQYF. Here the CDR3 DNA reads TGTGCCAGCAGTTCCCAAAATAGACAGGGAGGGCCGACGGACATTCAGTACTTC.

V is TRBV30 and J is TRBJ1-6; 9 nucleotides align to TRBD1. The CDR3 consists of 15 residues. Germline loops: CDR1 GTSNPN, CDR2 SVGIG (reference sequence). With 1 base clipped from V and 9 bases from J, the junction kept 7 bases outside the gene matches. CDR3 coding DNA: TGTGCCTGGAGTGGAACGGACAGGGGAGGTTCACCCCTCCACTTT. Amino acids: CAWSGTDRGGSPLHF.

The chain recombines TRBV5-1 with TRBJ1-4; 9 nucleotides agree with TRBD1. CDR3 length: 15 amino acids. J gave up 8 bases and V 0 bases, and 5 bases lay outside the gene matches. The germline V gene has CDR1 SGHRS and CDR2 YFSETQ. For the CDR3, the DNA is TGCGCCAGCAGCTTGGGGGACAGGGTGGAGGAAAAACTGTTTTTT. Translated: CASSLGDRVEEKLFF.

For this clone: Other DNA sequences within the sample encode an identical CDR3. The J gene is TRBJ1-2, the V gene TRBV6-5, with TRBD1 identical over 11 bases. V was clipped by 6 bases and J by 7 bases; unmatched bases: 7. Germline-derived CDR1 and CDR2 are MNHEY and SVGAGI. The CDR3 extends over 14 amino acids. This CDR3 reads CASRQHGQGAGYTF. The DNA of the CDR3 is TGTGCCAGCAGGCAACACGGACAGGGGGCTGGCTACACCTTC.